The clone carrying this T cell receptor (beta chain) was recorded at least ten times. Germline CDR1 and CDR2: MDHEN and SYDVKM. CDR3 length: 17 residues. V shed 11 bases and J 2 bases; nucleotides not matched to a gene: 18. Combining iRepertoire HTBI primers with Arm-PCR of CDR3 regions, the authors built TCR beta libraries. TCRdb reprocessed the multiplex PCR reads with MiXCR, giving one entry per CDR3 protein. This repertoire shows roughly 500,000 distinct CDR3 sequences, about 22% found once; its top ten account for 7% to 9%. The data stem from a study of regulatory T cells in long-lasting Graves disease. This sample's time point: persistent/refractory GD, antithyroid drugs over 5 years with positive TRAb. The authors made the TCR library using RNA they extracted from PBMCs.

The specimen was peripheral blood mononuclear cells (PBMCs), collected when the disease was refractory, from a patient treated with antithyroid drugs. The chain carries TRBV28 and TRBJ2-7; 10 bases match TRBD2. The source of this sequence is a female donor with Graves disease. The CDR3 DNA reads as TGTGCCTCCAGTCCTAGCGGGAGACTTAACAAGGCCTACGAGCAGTACTTC. Encoded protein: CASSPSGRLNKAYEQYF. Together with reference TRBV28 and TRBJ2-7, the CDR3 gives the full variable domain: DVKVTQSSRYLVKRTGEKVFLECVQDMDHENMFWYRQDPGLGLRLIYFSYDVKMKEKGDIPEGYSVSREKKERFSLILESASTNQTSMYLCASSPSGRLNKAYEQYFGPGTRLTVT.